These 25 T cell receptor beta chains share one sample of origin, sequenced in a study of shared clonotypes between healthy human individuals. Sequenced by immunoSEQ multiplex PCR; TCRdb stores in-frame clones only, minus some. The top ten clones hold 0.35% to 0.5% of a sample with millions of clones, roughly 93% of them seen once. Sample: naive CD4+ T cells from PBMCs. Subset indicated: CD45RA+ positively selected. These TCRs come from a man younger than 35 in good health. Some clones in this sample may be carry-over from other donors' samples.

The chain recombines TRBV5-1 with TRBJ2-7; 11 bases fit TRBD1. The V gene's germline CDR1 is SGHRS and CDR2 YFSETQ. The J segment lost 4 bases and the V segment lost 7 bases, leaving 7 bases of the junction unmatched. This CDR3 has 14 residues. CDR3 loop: CASWYGTGGYEQYF. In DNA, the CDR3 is TGCGCCAGCTGGTACGGGACAGGGGGGTACGAGCAGTACTTC.

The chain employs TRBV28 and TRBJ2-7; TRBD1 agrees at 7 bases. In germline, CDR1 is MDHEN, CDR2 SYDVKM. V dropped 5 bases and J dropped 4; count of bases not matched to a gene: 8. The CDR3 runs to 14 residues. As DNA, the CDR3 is TGTGCCAGCAGTATTGACAGGGTTCGGTACGAGCAGTACTTC. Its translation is CASSIDRVRYEQYF. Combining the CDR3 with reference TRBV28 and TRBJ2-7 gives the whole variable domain DVKVTQSSRYLVKRTGEKVFLECVQDMDHENMFWYRQDPGLGLRLIYFSYDVKMKEKGDIPEGYSVSREKKERFSLILESASTNQTSMYLCASSIDRVRYEQYFGPGTRLTVT.

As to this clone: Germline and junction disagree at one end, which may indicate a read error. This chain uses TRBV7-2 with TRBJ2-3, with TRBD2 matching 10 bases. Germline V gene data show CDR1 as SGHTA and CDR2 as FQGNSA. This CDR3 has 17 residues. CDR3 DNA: TGTGCCAGCAGCTTAAGGGCTAGCGGGAGTTTCACACATACGCAGTATTTT. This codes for CASSLRASGSFTHTQYF.

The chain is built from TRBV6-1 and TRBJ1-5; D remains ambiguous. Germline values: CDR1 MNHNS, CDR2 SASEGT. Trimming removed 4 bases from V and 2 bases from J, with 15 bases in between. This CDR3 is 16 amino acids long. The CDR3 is CASSAPRLGGNQPQHF. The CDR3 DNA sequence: TGTGCCAGCAGTGCCCCTCGACTTGGGGGCAATCAGCCCCAGCATTTT.

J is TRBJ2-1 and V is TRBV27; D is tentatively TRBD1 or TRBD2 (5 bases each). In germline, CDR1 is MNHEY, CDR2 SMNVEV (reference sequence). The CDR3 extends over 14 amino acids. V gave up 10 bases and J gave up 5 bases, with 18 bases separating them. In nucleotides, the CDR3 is TGTGCCATCACGAGGGGTACAGTTGACAATGAGCAGTTCTTC. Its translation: CAITRGTVDNEQFF.

The CDR3 region is CATSRELVNEQYF. CDR3 sequence (DNA): TGTGCCACCAGCAGAGAATTGGTCAACGAGCAGTACTTC. This chain links TRBV15 with TRBJ2-7, with D hard to call. Trimming took 0 bases from V and 5 from J, leaving 8 bases between them. Germline CDR1 is LNHNV and CDR2 is YYDKDF (reference sequence). The CDR3 spans 13 residues.

CDR3: CASSEPGQGARDEQYF. In DNA form, the CDR3 reads TGTGCCAGCAGTGAACCGGGACAGGGGGCACGGGACGAGCAGTACTTC. V gene TRBV25-1 combines with J gene TRBJ2-7, with TRBD1 matching 12 bases. The V gene end was trimmed by 2 bases and the J gene end by 5 bases; junction bases not matched to a gene: 7. Looked up from germline, CDR1 is MGHDK and CDR2 is SYGVNS. The CDR3 length is 16 residues.

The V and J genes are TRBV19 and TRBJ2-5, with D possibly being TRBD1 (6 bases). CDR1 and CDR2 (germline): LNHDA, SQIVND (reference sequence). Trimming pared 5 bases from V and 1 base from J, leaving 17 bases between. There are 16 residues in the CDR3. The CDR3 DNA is TGTGCCAGTAGTCGCAGGGGCCCAGATACCCAAGAGACCCAGTACTTC. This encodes CASSRRGPDTQETQYF.

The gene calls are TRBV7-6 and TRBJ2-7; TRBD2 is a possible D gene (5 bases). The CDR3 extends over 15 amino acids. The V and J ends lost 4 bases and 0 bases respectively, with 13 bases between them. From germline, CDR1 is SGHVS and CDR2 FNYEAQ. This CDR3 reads CASSWKPRDSYEQYF. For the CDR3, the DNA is TGTGCCAGCAGCTGGAAACCGAGGGACTCCTACGAGCAGTACTTC.

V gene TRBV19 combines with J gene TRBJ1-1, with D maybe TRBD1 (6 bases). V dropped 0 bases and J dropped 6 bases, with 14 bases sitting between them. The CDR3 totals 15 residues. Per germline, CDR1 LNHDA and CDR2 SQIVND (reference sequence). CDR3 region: CASSIEGGLRAEAFF. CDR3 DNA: TGTGCCAGTAGTATAGAAGGGGGGCTGAGGGCTGAAGCTTTCTTT.

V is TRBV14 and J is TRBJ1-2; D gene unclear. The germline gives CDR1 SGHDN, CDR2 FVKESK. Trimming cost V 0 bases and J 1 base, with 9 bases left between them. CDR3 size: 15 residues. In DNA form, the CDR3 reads TGTGCCAGCAGCCAAGATCCAAGGAGTAACTATGGCTACACCTTC. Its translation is CASSQDPRSNYGYTF.

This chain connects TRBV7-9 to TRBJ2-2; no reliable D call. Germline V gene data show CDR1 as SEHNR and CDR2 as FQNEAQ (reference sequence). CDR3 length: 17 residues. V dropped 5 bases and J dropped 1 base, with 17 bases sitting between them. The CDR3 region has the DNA TGTGCCAGCAGCCCCCGGTTTTCGGGCGTGAACACCGGGGAGCTGTTTTTT. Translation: CASSPRFSGVNTGELFF.

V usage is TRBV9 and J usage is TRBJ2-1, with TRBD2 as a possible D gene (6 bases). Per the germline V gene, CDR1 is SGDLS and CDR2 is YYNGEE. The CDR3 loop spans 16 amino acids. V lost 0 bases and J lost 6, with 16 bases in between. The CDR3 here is CASSVVASGYVNEQFF. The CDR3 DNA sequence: TGTGCCAGCAGCGTAGTGGCCAGCGGGTACGTCAATGAGCAGTTCTTC.

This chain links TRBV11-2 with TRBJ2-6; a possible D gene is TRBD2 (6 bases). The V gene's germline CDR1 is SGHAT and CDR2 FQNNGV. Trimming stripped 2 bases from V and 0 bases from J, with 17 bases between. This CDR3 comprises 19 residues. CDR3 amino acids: CASSLRSSSEHSGANVLTF. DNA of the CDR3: TGTGCCAGCAGCTTAAGGTCGTCTAGCGAACACTCTGGGGCCAACGTCCTGACTTTC.

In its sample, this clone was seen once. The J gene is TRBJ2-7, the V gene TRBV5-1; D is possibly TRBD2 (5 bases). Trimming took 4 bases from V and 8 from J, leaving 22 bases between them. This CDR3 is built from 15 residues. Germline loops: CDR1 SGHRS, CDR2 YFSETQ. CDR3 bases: TGCGCCAGCAGCCGCCCCGGGATCCAATACGAACAGCAGTACTTC. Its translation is CASSRPGIQYEQQYF.

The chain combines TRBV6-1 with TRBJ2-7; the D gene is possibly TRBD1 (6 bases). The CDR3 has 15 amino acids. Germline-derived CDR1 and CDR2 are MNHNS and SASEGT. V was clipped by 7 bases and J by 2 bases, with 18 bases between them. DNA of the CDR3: TGTGCCAGCATCGGTCGGGCAGGACAGACCTACGAGCAGTACTTC. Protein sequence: CASIGRAGQTYEQYF.

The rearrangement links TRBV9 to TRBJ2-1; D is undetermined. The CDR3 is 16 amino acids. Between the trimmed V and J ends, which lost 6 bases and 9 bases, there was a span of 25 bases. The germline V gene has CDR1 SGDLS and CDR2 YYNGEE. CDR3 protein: CASNDRWDLGNGEQFF. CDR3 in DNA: TGTGCCAGCAACGATAGGTGGGATCTCGGCAACGGTGAGCAGTTCTTC. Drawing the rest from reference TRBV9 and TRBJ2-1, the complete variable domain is DSGVTQTPKHLITATGQRVTLRCSPRSGDLSVYWYQQSLDQGLQFLIQYYNGEERAKGNILERFSAQQFPDLHSELNLSSLELGDSALYFCASNDRWDLGNGEQFFGPGTRLTVL.

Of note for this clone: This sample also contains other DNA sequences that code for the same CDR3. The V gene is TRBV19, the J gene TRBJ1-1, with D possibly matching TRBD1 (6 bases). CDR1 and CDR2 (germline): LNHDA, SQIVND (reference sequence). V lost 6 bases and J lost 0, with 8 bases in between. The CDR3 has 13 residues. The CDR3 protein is CASSDRMNTEAFF. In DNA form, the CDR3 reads TGTGCCAGTAGCGACAGGATGAACACTGAAGCTTTCTTT.

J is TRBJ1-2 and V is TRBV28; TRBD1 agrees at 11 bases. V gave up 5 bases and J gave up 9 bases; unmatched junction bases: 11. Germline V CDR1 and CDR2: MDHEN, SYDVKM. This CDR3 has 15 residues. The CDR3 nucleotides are TGTGCCAGCAGTCAACCCGGGACAGGGGGGTTGAGCTACACCTTC. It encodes CASSQPGTGGLSYTF.

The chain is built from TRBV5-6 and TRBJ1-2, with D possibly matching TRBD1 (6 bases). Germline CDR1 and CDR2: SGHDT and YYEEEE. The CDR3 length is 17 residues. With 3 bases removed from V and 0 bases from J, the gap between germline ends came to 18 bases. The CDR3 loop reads CASSSTGQPPANYGYTF. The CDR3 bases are TGTGCCAGCAGCTCGACAGGTCAACCGCCTGCTAACTATGGCTACACCTTC.

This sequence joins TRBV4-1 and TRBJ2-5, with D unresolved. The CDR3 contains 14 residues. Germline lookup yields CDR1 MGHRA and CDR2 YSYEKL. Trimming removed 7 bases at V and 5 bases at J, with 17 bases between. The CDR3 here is CASNPDGFGETQYF. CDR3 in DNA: TGCGCCAGCAACCCCGACGGGTTTGGGGAGACCCAGTACTTC.

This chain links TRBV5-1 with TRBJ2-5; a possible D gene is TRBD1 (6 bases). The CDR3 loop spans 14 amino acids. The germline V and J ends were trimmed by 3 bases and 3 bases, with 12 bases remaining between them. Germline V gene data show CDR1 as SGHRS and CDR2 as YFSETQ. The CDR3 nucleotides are TGCGCCAGCAGCTGGACAGTCAATAAAGAGACCCAGTACTTC. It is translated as CASSWTVNKETQYF.

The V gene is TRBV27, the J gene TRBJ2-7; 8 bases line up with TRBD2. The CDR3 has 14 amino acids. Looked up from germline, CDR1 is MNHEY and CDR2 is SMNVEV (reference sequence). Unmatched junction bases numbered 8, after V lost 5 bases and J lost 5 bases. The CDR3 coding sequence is TGTGCCAGCAGTCTCCGGACTAGCCGCCACGAGCAGTACTTC. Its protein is CASSLRTSRHEQYF.

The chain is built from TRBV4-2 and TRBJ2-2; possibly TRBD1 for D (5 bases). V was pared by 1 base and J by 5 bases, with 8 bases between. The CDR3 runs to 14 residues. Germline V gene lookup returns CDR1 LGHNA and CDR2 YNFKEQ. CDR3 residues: CASSQGTSTGELFF. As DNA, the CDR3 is TGTGCCAGCAGCCAAGGGACATCGACCGGGGAGCTGTTTTTT.

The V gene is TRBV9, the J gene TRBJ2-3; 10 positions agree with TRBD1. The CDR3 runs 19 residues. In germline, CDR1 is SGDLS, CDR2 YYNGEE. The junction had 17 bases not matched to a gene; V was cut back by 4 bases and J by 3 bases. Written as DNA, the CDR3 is TGTGCCAGCAGCCCGAAAAGGTGGGGGACAGGGGTAATAACAGATACGCAGTATTTT. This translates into CASSPKRWGTGVITDTQYF.